One T cell receptor (beta chain) is described in this entry. The antigen is unknown. Since a much larger clone is just one base distant, this may be a read error. The ends were cut back, 8 bases at V and 1 base at J, with 11 bases in the middle. The CDR3 length is 13 residues. Germline-derived CDR1 and CDR2 are MDHEN and SYDVKM. The sample comes from a study of spatial heterogeneity in lung cancer. Study as a whole: Samples were obtained from about 72 donors, all untreated early-stage non-small cell lung cancer patients. Where present, follow-up PBMC were sequenced a median of roughly 25 months after resection.

Study-wide points: Among blood samples, ubiquitous expanded tumor TCRs appeared more at resection than at follow-up.

Every TCR cDNA molecule bore its own unique molecular identifier. TCRdb analysed the 5' RACE reads with MiXCR anew, one entry per CDR3 protein. The sample records around 110,000 distinct CDR3 sequences, more than 9% being singletons. Time point described: blood at routine non-recurrence follow-up after resection. Unsorted samples of tumor, nontumor lung or frozen PBMC had their whole RNA sequenced. The specimen comprised PBMCs, sampled at follow-up. The V gene is TRBV28, the J gene TRBJ1-1; possibly TRBD1 for D (5 bases). This TCR was sampled from a male donor with early-stage non-small cell lung cancer. DNA of the CDR3: TGTGCCAGCGCCGGGACGGAGAACACTGAAGCTTTCTTT. Amino acids: CASAGTENTEAFF.